This T cell receptor (beta chain) was obtained from a study of CD8 T cells in Susac syndrome. RNA was extracted with the RNeasy kit, and a quantity of about 0.45 to 1 ug was reverse transcribed using random hexamers. From the immunoSEQ multiplex PCR reads, TCRdb called clonotypes with MiXCR, one entry per CDR3 protein. The data show about 180,000 distinct CDR3 sequences, approximately 95% seen once. The ends were cut back, 3 bases at V and 3 bases at J, with 15 bases in the middle. The CDR3 is 16 amino acids. Germline loops: CDR1 MGHDK, CDR2 SYGVNS. Sequenced material: CD8+ T cells from PBMCs. This receptor was identified in a human donor with multiple sclerosis. V and J are TRBV25-1 and TRBJ1-5, with D tentatively TRBD1 (5 bases). In DNA, the CDR3 is TGTGCCAGCAGTGACGACGGGGCCTTTGACAATCAGCCCCAGCATTTT. Translating gives CASSDDGAFDNQPQHF.